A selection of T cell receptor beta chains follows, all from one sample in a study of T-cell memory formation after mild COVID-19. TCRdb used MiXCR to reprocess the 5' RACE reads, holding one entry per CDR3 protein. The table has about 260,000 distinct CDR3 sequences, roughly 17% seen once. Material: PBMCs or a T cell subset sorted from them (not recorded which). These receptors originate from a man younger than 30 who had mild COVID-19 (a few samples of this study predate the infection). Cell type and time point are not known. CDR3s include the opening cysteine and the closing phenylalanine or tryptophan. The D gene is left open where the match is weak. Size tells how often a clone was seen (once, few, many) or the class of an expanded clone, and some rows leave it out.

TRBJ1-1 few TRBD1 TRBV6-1 CASSVPGGVLNRPEAFF TGTGCCAGCAGTGTGCCAGGGGGTGTTTTGAACAGGCCTGAAGCTTTCTTT
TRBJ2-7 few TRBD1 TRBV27 CASALGTGGHEQYF TGTGCCAGCGCCCTGGGGACAGGGGGCCACGAGCAGTACTTC
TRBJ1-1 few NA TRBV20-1 CSARDSRQVDEAFF TGCAGTGCTAGAGATTCGAGACAGGTAGACGAAGCTTTCTTT
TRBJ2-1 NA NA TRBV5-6 CASSRPPRDEQFF TGTGCCAGCAGCCGCCCCCCTAGGGATGAGCAGTTCTTC
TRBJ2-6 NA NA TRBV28 CASSPGVSSGANVLTF TGTGCCAGCAGTCCAGGGGTCTCCTCTGGGGCCAACGTCCTGACTTTC
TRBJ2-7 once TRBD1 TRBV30 CAWSLGQGYEQYF TGTGCCTGGAGCCTGGGACAGGGCTACGAGCAGTACTTC
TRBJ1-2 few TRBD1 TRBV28 CASSWTGVEGYTF TGTGCCAGCAGCTGGACAGGGGTAGAAGGCTACACCTTC
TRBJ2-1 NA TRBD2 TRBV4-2 CASSRNPGLGRNEQFF TGTGCCAGCAGCCGGAATCCGGGACTAGGGCGGAATGAGCAGTTCTTC
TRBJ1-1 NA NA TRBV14 CASSRNVGGRFTEAFF TGTGCCAGCAGCCGGAATGTGGGGGGGCGATTCACTGAAGCTTTCTTT
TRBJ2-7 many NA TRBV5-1 CASSLGGAWAYEQYF TGCGCCAGCAGCTTGGGAGGGGCGTGGGCCTACGAGCAGTACTTC
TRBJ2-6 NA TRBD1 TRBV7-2 CATGQGLSGANVLTF TGTGCCACAGGACAGGGCCTCTCTGGGGCCAACGTCCTGACTTTC
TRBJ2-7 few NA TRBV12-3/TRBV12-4 CASSVGSYEQYF TGTGCCAGCAGTGTCGGGTCCTACGAGCAGTACTTC
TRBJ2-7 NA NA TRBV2 CASSVEGVYYEQYF TGTGCCAGCAGTGTGGAAGGGGTCTACTACGAGCAGTACTTC
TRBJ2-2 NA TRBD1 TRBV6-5 CAARQGGPGELFF TGTGCCGCCCGACAGGGTGGTCCCGGGGAGCTGTTTTTT
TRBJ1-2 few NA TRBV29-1 CSVDGRDYGYTF TGCAGCGTTGATGGGAGGGATTATGGCTACACCTTC
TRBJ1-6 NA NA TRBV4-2 CASSQDSGGSPLHF TGTGCCAGCAGCCAAGACAGCGGGGGCTCACCCCTCCACTTT
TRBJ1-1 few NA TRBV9 CASSVGGWGTEAFF TGTGCCAGCAGCGTAGGGGGATGGGGCACTGAAGCTTTCTTT
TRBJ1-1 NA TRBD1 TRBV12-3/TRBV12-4 CASSLGPTGATEAFF TGTGCCAGCAGCTTGGGACCTACAGGGGCCACTGAAGCTTTCTTT
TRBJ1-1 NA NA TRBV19 CASASSKKNTEAFF TGTGCCAGCGCCTCTTCAAAAAAGAACACTGAAGCTTTCTTT
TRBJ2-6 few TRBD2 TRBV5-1 CASSRDPGGVLTF TGCGCCAGCAGCCGGGACCCCGGGGGGGTCCTGACTTTC
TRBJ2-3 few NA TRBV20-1 CSARAWAGLSTDTQYF TGCAGTGCTAGAGCCTGGGCAGGGCTCAGCACAGATACGCAGTATTTT
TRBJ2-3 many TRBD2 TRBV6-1 CASSGSGDTDTQYF TGTGCCAGCAGTGGTAGCGGGGACACAGATACGCAGTATTTT
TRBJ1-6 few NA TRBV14 CASSQWAGSGYSPLHF TGTGCCAGCAGCCAATGGGCCGGGTCGGGGTATTCACCCCTCCACTTT
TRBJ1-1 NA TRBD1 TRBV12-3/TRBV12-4 CASSTDRVTFF TGTGCCAGCAGCACCGACAGGGTGACTTTCTTT
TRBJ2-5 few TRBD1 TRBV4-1 CASSTGTGSGEETQYF TGCGCCAGCAGTACCGGGACAGGGAGTGGGGAAGAGACCCAGTACTTC
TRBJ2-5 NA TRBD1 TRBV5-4 CASSTDRGETQYF TGTGCCAGCAGTACGGACAGGGGAGAGACCCAGTACTTC
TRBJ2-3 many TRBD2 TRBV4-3 CASSHGGLAGTDTQYF TGCGCCAGCAGCCACGGGGGACTAGCGGGCACAGATACGCAGTATTTT
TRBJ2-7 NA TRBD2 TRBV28 CASRRLAGGYEQYF TGTGCCAGCAGGCGACTAGCGGGGGGCTACGAGCAGTACTTC
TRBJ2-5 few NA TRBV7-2 CASSPGPGFLTQYF TGTGCCAGCAGTCCCGGCCCAGGGTTTTTGACCCAGTACTTC
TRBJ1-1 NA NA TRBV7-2 CASSTEPAGTEAFF TGTGCCAGCAGCACAGAACCCGCCGGCACTGAAGCTTTCTTT
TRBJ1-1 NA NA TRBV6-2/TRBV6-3 CASSPHRVMNTEAFF TGTGCCAGCAGCCCGCACAGGGTAATGAACACTGAAGCTTTCTTT
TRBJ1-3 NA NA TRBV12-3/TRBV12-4 CASSLREGNTIYF TGTGCCAGCAGTCTACGGGAGGGAAACACCATATATTTT
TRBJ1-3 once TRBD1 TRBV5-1 CASSLLGQTSSGNTIYF TGCGCCAGCAGCTTATTGGGACAGACAAGCTCTGGAAACACCATATATTTT
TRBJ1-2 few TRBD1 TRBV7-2 CASSTGTGGDGYTF TGTGCCAGCAGCACAGGGACAGGGGGCGACGGCTACACCTTC
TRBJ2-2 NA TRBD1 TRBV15 CATSRDLYRRDSTGELFF TGTGCCACCAGCAGAGATCTCTACCGCCGGGACAGCACCGGGGAGCTGTTTTTT
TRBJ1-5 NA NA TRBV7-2 CASSLPRLNQPQHF TGTGCCAGCAGCTTACCCCGGCTCAATCAGCCCCAGCATTTT
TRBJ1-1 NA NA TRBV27 CASSSPLNTEAFF TGTGCCAGCAGTTCCCCGTTGAACACTGAAGCTTTCTTT
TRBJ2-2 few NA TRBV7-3 CASSKGQGAFQDTGELFF TGTGCCAGCAGCAAGGGGCAGGGTGCGTTTCAGGACACCGGGGAGCTGTTTTTT
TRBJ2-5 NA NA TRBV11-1 CASSFQPQETQYF TGTGCCAGCAGCTTTCAGCCGCAAGAGACCCAGTACTTC
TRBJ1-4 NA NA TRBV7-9 CASRRGPNNEKLFF TGTGCCAGCAGAAGAGGACCGAATAATGAAAAACTGTTTTTT
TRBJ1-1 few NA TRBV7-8 CASSLEHPGIGTEAFF TGTGCCAGCAGCTTAGAGCACCCCGGGATCGGAACTGAAGCTTTCTTT
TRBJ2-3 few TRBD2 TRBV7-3 CASSLTGGADTQYF TGTGCCAGCAGCTTAACCGGGGGGGCGGATACGCAGTATTTT
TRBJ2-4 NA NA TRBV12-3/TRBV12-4 CASSLLGSSKNIQYF TGTGCCAGCAGTTTGCTAGGCTCTTCGAAAAACATTCAGTACTTC
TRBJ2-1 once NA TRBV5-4 CASSWKTEDNEQFF TGTGCCAGCAGCTGGAAGACAGAGGACAATGAGCAGTTCTTC
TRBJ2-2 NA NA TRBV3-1 CASSRSPGPYGTGELFF TGTGCCAGCAGCCGCAGTCCAGGGCCTTACGGCACCGGGGAGCTGTTTTTT
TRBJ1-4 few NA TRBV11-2 CASREGYTNEKLFF TGTGCCAGCAGAGAGGGGTATACTAATGAAAAACTGTTTTTT
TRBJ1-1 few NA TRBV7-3 CASSLTVGAEAFF TGTGCCAGCAGCTTAACTGTTGGGGCTGAAGCTTTCTTT
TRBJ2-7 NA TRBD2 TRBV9 CASSASAGGYEQYF TGTGCCAGCAGCGCTTCGGCGGGGGGTTACGAGCAGTACTTC
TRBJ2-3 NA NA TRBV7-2 CASSLAGGRWSDTQYF TGTGCCAGCAGCTTAGCGGGGGGCCGATGGTCAGATACGCAGTATTTT
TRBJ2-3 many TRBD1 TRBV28 CASSKRQGTSVADTQYF TGTGCCAGCAGTAAGCGACAGGGGACATCCGTCGCAGATACGCAGTATTTT
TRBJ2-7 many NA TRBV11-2 CASSLPSIHEQYF TGTGCCAGCAGCTTACCTAGCATCCACGAGCAGTACTTC
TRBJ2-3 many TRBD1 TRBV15 CATGTGSNVDTQYF TGTGCCACCGGGACAGGGAGTAATGTAGATACGCAGTATTTT
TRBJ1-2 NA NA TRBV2 CASSDGGLGYTF TGTGCCAGCAGTGATGGGGGTTTAGGCTACACCTTC